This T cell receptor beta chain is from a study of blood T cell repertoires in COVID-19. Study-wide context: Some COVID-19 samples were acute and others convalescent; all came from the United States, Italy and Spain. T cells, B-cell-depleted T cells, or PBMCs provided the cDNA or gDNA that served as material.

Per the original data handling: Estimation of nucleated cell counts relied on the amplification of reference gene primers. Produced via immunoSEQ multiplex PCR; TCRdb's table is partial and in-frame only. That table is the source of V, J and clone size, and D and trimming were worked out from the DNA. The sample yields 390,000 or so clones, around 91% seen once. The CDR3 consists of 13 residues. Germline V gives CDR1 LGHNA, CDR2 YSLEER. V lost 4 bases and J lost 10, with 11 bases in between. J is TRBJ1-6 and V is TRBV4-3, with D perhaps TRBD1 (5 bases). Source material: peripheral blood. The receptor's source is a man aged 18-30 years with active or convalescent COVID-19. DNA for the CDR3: TGCGCCAGCAGCCCAGGGATGGTCTCACCCCTCCACTTT. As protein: CASSPGMVSPLHF.